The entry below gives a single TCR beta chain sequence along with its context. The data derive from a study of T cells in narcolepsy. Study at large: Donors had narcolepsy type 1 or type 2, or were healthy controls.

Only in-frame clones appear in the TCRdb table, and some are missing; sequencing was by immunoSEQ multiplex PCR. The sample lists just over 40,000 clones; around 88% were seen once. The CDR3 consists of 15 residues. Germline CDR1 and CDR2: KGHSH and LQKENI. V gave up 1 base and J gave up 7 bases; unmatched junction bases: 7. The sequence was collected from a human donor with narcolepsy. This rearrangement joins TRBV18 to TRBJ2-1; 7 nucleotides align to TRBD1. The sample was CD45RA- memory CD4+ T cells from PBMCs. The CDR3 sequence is CASSPRDRGPNEQFF. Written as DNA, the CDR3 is TGTGCCAGCTCACCACGGGACAGAGGACCAAATGAGCAGTTCTTC.